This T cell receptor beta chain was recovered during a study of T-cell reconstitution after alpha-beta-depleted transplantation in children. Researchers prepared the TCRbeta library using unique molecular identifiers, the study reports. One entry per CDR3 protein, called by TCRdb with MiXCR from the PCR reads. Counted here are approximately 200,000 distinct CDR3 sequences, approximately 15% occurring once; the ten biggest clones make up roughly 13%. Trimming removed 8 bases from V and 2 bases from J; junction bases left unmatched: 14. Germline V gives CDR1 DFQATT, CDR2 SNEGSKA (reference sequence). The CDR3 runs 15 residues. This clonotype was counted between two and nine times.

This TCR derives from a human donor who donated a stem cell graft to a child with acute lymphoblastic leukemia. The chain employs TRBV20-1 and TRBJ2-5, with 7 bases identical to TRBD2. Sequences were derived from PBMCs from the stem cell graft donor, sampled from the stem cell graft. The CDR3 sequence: CSPLPPAGEQETQYF. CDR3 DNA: TGCAGTCCTTTGCCCCCCGCGGGGGAACAAGAGACCCAGTACTTC.